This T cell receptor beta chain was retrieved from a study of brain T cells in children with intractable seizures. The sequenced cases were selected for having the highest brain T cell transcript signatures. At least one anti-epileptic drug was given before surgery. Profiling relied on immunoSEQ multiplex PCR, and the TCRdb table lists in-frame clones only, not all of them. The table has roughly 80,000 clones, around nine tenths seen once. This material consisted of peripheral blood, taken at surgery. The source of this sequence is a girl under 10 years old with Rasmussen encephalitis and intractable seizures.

The CDR3 DNA sequence: TGTGCCAGCAGCTTTGTGGTGGGGACTAGAGTCCCCGGGGAGCTGTTTTTT. Translation: CASSFVVGTRVPGELFF. The V gene is TRBV5-8, the J gene TRBJ2-2; 8 bases are a match to TRBD2. This CDR3 has 17 amino acids. The J segment lost 6 bases and the V segment lost 2 bases, leaving 12 bases of the junction unmatched. CDR1 is SGHTS and CDR2 is YDEGEE in the germline V gene.